This T cell receptor beta chain was recovered during a study of tumor-infiltrating lymphocytes in primary liver carcinoma. The wider study: T1-T3 N0M0 was the stage of the tumors, which were roughly 4.2 to 10 cm across.

For this clonotype: The target antigen is unknown. This may stem from a read error, because a much larger clone lies one nucleotide away.

The germline V gene has CDR1 MNHEY and CDR2 SVGAGI. The CDR3 spans 16 residues. Trimming removed 7 bases at V and 1 base at J, with 20 bases between. TCR beta cDNA came from about 450 ng total RNA, primed with a constant-region primer. ARM-PCR was slightly modified, and three nested multiplex PCR rounds with it gave rise to the TCR beta libraries. Amplification in the first two PCR rounds was performed using TRBV1-TRBV30 forward primers and a C-beta reverse primer for approximately 10 cycles each. Via MiXCR, TCRdb re-called the multiplex PCR reads, giving one row per CDR3 protein. This sample carries 320,000 or so distinct CDR3 sequences, around three fifths of them seen once, and the ten largest clones take about 9.4%. Overall study findings and caveats: Since the samples were bulk and unsorted, the CD4+ and CD8+ repertoires were not compared. Compared with blood, tumor repertoires held significantly more in their top 250 clones.

In addition to blood RNA drawn from unsorted whole blood, germline DNA was extracted. Before any surgery took place, 4 to 4.5 milliliters of peripheral blood were collected. The sample taken for sequencing was peripheral blood. J is TRBJ2-7 and V is TRBV6-5; D possibly corresponds to TRBD1 (5 bases). The sequence was collected from a man aged 35 to 55 with primary liver carcinoma and hepatitis B virus infection. CDR3 amino acids: CASNPDDLSGSYEQYF. The CDR3 region has the DNA TGTGCCAGCAATCCCGATGACTTGTCAGGGTCCTACGAGCAGTACTTC.